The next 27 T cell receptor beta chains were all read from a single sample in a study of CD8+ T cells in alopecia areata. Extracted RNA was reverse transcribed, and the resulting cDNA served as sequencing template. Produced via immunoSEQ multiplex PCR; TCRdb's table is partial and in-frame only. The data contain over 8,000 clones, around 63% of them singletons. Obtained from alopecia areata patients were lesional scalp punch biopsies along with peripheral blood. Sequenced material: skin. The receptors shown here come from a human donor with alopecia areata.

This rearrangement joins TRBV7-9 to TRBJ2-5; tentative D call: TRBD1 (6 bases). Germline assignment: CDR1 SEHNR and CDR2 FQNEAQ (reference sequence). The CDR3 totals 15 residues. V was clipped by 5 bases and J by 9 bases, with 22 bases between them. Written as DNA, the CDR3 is TGTGCCAGCAGCCAGGGGTCGAGTCTGTCTAATTCCCAGTACTTC. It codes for CASSQGSSLSNSQYF.

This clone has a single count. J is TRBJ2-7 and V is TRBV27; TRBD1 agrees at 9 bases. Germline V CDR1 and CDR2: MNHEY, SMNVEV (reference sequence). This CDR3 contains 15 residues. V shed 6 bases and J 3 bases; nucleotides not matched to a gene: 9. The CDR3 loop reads CASSFLGQGNYEQYF. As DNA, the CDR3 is TGTGCCAGCAGCTTTTTGGGACAGGGTAACTACGAGCAGTACTTC.

CDR3 residues: CASSPPGLVTGQYF. Written as DNA, the CDR3 is TGTGCCAGCAGCCCTCCGGGACTTGTTACGGGGCAGTACTTC. The gene calls are TRBV7-2 and TRBJ2-7; weak D call: TRBD2 (6 bases). The ends were cut back, 5 bases at V and 9 bases at J, with 20 bases in the middle. CDR1 is SGHTA, CDR2 FQGNSA, per germline. The CDR3 is 14 residues long.

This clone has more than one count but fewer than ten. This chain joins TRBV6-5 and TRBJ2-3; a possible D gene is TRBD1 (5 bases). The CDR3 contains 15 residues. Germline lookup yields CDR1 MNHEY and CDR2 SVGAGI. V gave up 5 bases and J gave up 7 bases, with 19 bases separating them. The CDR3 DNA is TGTGCCAGCAGTACGCCAGGGCAGGGTAAAAATACGCAGTATTTT. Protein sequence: CASSTPGQGKNTQYF.

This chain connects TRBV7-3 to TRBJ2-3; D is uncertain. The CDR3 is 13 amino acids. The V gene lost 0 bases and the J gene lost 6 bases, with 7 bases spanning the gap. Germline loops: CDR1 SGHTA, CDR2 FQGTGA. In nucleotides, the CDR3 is TGTGCCAGCAGCTTAACGTTTGCGGATACGCAGTATTTT. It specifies CASSLTFADTQYF. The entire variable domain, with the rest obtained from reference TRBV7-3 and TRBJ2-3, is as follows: GAGVSQTPSNKVTEKGKYVELRCDPISGHTALYWYRQSLGQGPEFLIYFQGTGAADDSGLPNDRFFAVRPEGSVSTLKIQRTERGDSAVYLCASSLTFADTQYFGPGTRLTVL.

Here the CDR3 DNA reads TGTGCCAGCAGTTCCCCGGTAGCGGGAGGCAATGAGCAGTTCTTC. It encodes CASSSPVAGGNEQFF. The chain couples TRBV28 to TRBJ2-1, with 10 bases aligning to TRBD2. The germline V gene encodes CDR1 MDHEN and CDR2 SYDVKM. The CDR3 has 15 amino acids. The V gene end was trimmed by 4 bases and the J gene end by 6 bases; junction bases not matched to a gene: 6.

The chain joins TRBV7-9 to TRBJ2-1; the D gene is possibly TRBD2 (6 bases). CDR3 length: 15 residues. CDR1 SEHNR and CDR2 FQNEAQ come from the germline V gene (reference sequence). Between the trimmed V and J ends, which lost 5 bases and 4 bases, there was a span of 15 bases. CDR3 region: CASSTRDWGYNEQFF. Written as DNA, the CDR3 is TGTGCCAGCAGCACCCGGGACTGGGGATACAATGAGCAGTTCTTC.

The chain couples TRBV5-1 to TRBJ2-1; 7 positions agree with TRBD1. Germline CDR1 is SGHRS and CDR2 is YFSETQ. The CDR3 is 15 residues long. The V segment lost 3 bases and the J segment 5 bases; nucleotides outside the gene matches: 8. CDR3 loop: CASSSTGNFHNEQFF. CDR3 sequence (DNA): TGCGCCAGCAGCTCGACAGGGAATTTTCACAATGAGCAGTTCTTC. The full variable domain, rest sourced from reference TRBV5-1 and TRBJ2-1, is KAGVTQTPRYLIKTRGQQVTLSCSPISGHRSVSWYQQTPGQGLQFLFEYFSETQRNKGNFPGRFSGRQFSNSRSEMNVSTLELGDSALYLCASSSTGNFHNEQFFGPGTRLTVL.

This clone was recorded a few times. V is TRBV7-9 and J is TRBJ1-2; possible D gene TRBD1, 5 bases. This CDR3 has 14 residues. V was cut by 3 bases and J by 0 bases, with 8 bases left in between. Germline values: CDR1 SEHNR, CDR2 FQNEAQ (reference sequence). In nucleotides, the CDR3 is TGTGCCAGCAGCTTTTCAGGGACTAACTATGGCTACACCTTC. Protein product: CASSFSGTNYGYTF.

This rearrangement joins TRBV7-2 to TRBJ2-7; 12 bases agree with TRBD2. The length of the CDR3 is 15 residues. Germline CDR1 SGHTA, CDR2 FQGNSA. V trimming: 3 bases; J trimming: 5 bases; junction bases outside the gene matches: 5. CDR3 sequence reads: CASSFQTSGGNEQYF. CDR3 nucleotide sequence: TGTGCCAGCAGCTTCCAGACTAGCGGGGGAAACGAGCAGTACTTC.

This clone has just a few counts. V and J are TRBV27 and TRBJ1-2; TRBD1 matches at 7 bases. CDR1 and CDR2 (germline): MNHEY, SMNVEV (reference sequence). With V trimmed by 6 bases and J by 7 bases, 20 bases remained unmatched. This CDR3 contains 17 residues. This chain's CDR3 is CASRPGTVLRALGGYTF. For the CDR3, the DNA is TGTGCCAGCAGGCCCGGGACAGTCCTACGCGCGTTAGGTGGCTACACCTTC.

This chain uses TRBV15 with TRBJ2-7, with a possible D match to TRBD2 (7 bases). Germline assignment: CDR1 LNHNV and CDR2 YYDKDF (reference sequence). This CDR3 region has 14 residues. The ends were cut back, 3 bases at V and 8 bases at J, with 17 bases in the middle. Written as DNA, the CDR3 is TGTGCCACCAGCAGCGATAGCCGGGGGGCCAAGCAGTACTTC. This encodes CATSSDSRGAKQYF.

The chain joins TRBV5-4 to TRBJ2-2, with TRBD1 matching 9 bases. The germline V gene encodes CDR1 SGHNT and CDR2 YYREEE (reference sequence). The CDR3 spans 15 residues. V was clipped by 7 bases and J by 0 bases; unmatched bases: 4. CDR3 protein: CASRWTGANTGELFF. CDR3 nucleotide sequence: TGTGCCAGCCGATGGACAGGGGCGAACACCGGGGAGCTGTTTTTT.

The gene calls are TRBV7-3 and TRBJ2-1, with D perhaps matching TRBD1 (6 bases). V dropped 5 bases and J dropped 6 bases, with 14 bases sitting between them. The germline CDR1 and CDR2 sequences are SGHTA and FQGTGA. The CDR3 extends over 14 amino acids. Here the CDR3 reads CASSEGGSGNEQFF. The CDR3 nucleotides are TGTGCCAGCAGCGAAGGGGGTTCGGGCAATGAGCAGTTCTTC.

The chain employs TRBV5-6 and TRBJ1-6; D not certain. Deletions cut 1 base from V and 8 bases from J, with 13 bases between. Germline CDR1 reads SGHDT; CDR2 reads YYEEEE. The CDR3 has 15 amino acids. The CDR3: CASSLRWQAYSPLHF. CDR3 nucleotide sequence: TGTGCCAGCAGCTTGAGGTGGCAGGCGTATTCACCCCTCCACTTT.

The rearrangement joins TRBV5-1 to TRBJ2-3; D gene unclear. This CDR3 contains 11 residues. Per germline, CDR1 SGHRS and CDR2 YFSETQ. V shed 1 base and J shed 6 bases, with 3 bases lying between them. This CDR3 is CASSLRDTQYF. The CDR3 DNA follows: TGCGCCAGCAGCTTGCGGGATACGCAGTATTTT.

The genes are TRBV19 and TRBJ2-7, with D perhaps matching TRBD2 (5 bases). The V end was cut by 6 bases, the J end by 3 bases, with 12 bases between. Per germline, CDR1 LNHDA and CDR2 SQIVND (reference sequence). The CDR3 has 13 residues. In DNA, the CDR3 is TGTGCCAGTAGCCCGACGGGAAACTACGAGCAGTACTTC. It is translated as CASSPTGNYEQYF.

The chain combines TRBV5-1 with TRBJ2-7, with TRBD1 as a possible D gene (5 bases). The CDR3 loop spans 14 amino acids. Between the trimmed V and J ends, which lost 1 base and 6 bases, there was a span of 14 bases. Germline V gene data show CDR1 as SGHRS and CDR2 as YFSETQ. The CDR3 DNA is TGCGCCAGCAGCTTGTCGCAGGGTCCGCTCGAGCAGTACTTC. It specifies CASSLSQGPLEQYF.

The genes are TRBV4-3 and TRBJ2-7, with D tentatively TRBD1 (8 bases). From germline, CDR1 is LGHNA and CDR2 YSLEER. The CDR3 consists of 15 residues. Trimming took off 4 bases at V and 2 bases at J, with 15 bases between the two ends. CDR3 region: CASSPQTGGAYEQYF. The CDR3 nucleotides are TGCGCCAGCAGCCCTCAAACAGGGGGGGCCTACGAGCAGTACTTC.

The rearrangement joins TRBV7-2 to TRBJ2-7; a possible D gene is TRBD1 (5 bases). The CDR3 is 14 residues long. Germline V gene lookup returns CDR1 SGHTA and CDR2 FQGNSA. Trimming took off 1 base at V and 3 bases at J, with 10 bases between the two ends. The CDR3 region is CASSLGYDSYEQYF. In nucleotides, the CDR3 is TGTGCCAGCAGCTTAGGCTACGACAGCTACGAGCAGTACTTC.

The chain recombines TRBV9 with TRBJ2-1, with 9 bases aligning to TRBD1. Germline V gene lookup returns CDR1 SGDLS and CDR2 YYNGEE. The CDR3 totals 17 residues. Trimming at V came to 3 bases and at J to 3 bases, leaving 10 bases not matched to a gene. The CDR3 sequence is CASSGLLPGQGYNEQFF. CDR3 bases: TGTGCCAGCAGCGGGTTGTTGCCGGGACAGGGCTACAATGAGCAGTTCTTC. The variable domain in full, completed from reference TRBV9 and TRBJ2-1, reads DSGVTQTPKHLITATGQRVTLRCSPRSGDLSVYWYQQSLDQGLQFLIQYYNGEERAKGNILERFSAQQFPDLHSELNLSSLELGDSALYFCASSGLLPGQGYNEQFFGPGTRLTVL.

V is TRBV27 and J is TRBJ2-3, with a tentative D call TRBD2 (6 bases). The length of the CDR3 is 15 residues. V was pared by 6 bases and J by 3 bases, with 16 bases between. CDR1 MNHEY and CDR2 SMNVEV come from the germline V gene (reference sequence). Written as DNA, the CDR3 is TGTGCCAGCAGCTCACTAGCAATCGATACAGATACGCAGTATTTT. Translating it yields CASSSLAIDTDTQYF.

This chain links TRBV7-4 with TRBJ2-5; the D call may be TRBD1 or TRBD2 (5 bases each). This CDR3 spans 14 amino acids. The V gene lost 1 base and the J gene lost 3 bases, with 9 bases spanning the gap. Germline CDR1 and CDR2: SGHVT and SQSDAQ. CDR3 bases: TGTGCCAGCAGCTTAGGGGACCTTGAAGAGACCCAGTACTTC. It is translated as CASSLGDLEETQYF.

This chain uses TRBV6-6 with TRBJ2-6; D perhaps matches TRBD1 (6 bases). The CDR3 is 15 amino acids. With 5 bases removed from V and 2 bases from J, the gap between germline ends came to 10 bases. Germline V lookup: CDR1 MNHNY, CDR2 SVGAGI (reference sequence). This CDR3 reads CASSLRTAGANVLTF. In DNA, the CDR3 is TGTGCCAGCAGTCTCCGGACAGCTGGGGCCAACGTCCTGACTTTC.

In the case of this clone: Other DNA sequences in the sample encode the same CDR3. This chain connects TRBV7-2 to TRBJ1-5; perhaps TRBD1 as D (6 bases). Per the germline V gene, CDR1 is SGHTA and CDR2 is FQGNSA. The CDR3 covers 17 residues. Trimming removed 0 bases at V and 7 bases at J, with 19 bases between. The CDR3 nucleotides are TGTGCCAGCAGCTTAGCACCGGCAGGGGAGGGGGGGCAGCCCCAGCATTTT. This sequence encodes CASSLAPAGEGGQPQHF.

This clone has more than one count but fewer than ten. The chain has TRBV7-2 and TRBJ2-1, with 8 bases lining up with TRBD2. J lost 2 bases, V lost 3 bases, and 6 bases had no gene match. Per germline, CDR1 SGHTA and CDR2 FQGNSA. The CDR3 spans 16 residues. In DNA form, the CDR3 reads TGTGCCAGCAGCTTGGGTTGGCGGGGGGCCTACAATGAGCAGTTCTTC. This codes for CASSLGWRGAYNEQFF.

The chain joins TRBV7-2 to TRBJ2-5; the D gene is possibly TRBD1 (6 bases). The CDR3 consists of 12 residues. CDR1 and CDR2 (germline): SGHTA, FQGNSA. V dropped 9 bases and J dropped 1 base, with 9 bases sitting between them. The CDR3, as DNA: TGTGCCAGTGTCAGGGGCCAAGAGACCCAGTACTTC. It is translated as CASVRGQETQYF.